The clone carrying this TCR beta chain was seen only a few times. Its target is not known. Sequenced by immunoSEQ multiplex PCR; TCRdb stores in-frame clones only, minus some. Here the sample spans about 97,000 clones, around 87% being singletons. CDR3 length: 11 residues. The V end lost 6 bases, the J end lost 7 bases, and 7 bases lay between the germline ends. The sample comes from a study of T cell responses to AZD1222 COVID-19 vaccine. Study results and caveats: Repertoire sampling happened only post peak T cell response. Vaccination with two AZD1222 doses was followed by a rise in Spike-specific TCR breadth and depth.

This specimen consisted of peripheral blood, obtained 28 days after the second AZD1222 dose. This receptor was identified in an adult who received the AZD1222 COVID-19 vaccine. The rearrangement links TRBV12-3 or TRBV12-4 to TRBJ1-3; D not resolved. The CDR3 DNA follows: TGTGCCAGCAGCGGGGTGAACACCATATATTTT. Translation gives CASSGVNTIYF.